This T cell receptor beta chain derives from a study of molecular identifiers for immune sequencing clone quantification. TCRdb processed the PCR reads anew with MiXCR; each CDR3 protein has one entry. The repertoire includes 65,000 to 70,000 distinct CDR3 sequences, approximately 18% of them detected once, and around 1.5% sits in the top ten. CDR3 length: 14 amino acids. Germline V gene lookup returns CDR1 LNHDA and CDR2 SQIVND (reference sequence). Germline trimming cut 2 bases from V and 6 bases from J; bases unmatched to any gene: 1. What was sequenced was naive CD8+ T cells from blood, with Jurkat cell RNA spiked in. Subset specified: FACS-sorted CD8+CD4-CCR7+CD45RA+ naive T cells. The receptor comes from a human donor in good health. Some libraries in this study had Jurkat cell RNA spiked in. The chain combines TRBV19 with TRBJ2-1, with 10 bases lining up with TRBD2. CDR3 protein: CASSIPSGSNEQFF. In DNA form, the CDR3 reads TGTGCCAGTAGTATACCTAGCGGGAGCAATGAGCAGTTCTTC.